Listed below are T cell receptor beta chains from one sample, sequenced in a study of T cell responses to AZD1222 COVID-19 vaccine. Sequenced by immunoSEQ multiplex PCR; TCRdb stores in-frame clones only, minus some. The sample lists around 130,000 clones, about 93% occurring once. The sample in question was peripheral blood, obtained on day 0 of AZD1222 vaccination. The source of these receptors is an adult in good health. Each CDR3 is given without its conserved first and last residue.

V,CDR3
TRBV19,ASSRSRGPTMDTQY
TRBV7-3,ASSLTGWDYGYT
TRBV7-9,ASSLAGGGTIY
TRBV12-5,ASGLIWQINQPQH
TRBV5-1,ASSEGPPETQY
TRBV4-1,ASSQLVSEKLF
TRBV27,ASSTITSGWSSEQY
TRBV7-2,ASSLEDLYGYT
TRBV5-1,ASSLADSEGVTEAF
TRBV29-1,SVFVAYEQY
TRBV7-2,ASSLGYTPDTGELF
TRBV9,ASSVASSYEQY
TRBV2,ASSFGRGDTEAF
TRBV4-1,ASSHSDRENTEAF
TRBV5-1,ASSLSGKVNYGYT
TRBV5-4,ASSLAGFGDREAF
TRBV3-1/TRBV3-2,ASSQESGYEQY
TRBV5-1,ASSSKTRDRGYT
TRBV28,ASSRSPQPQH
TRBV6-6,ASSDPSGGAFQQF
TRBV9,ASSTSTGANTIY
TRBV25-1,ASRPGTEVEAF
TRBV19,ASTSKGPQETQY
TRBV4-2,ASSQEPSGRIVAKNIQY
TRBV9,ARENPKPENQPQH
TRBV5-4,ASSLQRSHSYNEQF
TRBV30,AWSVGQKGVNEQF
TRBV3-1/TRBV3-2,ASSQDLLRTQY
TRBV3-1/TRBV3-2,ASSMTEAEAF
TRBV30,AWSTGQGFKQY
TRBV12-5,ASGTRDTGYGYT
TRBV30,AWSVSGLAGELF
TRBV29-1,SGSRGSNTDTQY
TRBV4-2,ASSWGLAGVGQDTQY
TRBV27,ASSFLPRTGERNEQF
TRBV5-1,ASSQIVDREVNEQF
TRBV28,ASSLARGGTDTQY
TRBV30,AWSLSRSLPQH
TRBV18,ASSPVGGNTGELF
TRBV28,ASSSDAAGEFTNSYNEQF
TRBV19,ASSIGGGAGNTIY
TRBV30,AWSGTRTEAF
TRBV28,ASSLMGQGSQPQH
TRBV5-1,ASSKDRGNTEAF
TRBV19,ASRDPGSSTDTQY
TRBV25-1,ASSGGTGNNSPLH
TRBV2,ASSVTYEQY
TRBV7-3,ASSLRRTGNTGELF
TRBV11-3,ASSTRDSAVQETQY
TRBV3-1/TRBV3-2,ASSQLSGRAAL
TRBV6-2/TRBV6-3,ASNYVETANSYEQY
TRBV7-3,ASSLGASPGNTIY
TRBV7-2,ASSSMASGTDTQY
TRBV6-2/TRBV6-3,ASSYEASQMNTEAF
TRBV19,ASRAQYFNLPGANVLT
TRBV6-1,ASSEAWGLGNTEAF
TRBV9,ASSPRETVVTEKLF
TRBV7-9,ASALDKYEQY
TRBV4-1,ASSQDQSWTLNSPLH